Following are 4 T cell receptor beta chains from one sample sequenced in a study of CD8 T cells in Susac syndrome. The RNA, roughly 0.45 to 1 ug, was put through reverse transcription using random hexamers. TCRdb redid the calling of the immunoSEQ multiplex PCR reads with MiXCR, one entry per CDR3 protein. The sample contains fewer than 100,000 distinct CDR3 sequences, over 75% of which appear only once. Source material: CD8+ T cells from PBMCs. The receptors were gathered from a human donor with multiple sclerosis.

This clonotype was seen more than once but under ten times. The chain couples TRBV4-1 to TRBJ2-1; D remains unclear. CDR3 length equals 12 residues. V was trimmed by 1 base and J by 7 bases, leaving 5 bases between them. Germline V CDR1 and CDR2: MGHRA, YSYEKL. The CDR3 spells CASSQGGNEQFF. The CDR3, as DNA: TGCGCCAGCAGCCAAGGGGGTAATGAGCAGTTCTTC.

The rearrangement joins TRBV4-3 to TRBJ1-2; D is undetermined. The CDR3 is 13 amino acids. Germline CDR1 reads LGHNA; CDR2 reads YSLEER. V gave up 0 bases and J gave up 2 bases, with 4 bases separating them. The CDR3 loop is CASSQEGNYGYTF. As DNA, the CDR3 is TGCGCCAGCAGCCAAGAGGGGAACTATGGCTACACCTTC.

The V call is TRBV10-2, the J call TRBJ2-4; D remains unclear. This CDR3 is built from 14 residues. Deletions cut 5 bases from V and 3 bases from J, with 11 bases between. Germline V CDR1 and CDR2: WSHSY, SAAADI. The CDR3 spells CASSPSLVKNIQYF. For the CDR3, the DNA is TGCGCCAGCAGTCCTTCCCTAGTCAAAAACATTCAGTACTTC.

This chain links TRBV6-5 with TRBJ1-6; D not resolved. V shed 0 bases and J shed 7 bases, with 16 bases lying between them. The CDR3 extends over 17 amino acids. The germline gives CDR1 MNHEY, CDR2 SVGAGI. The CDR3 loop is CASSYSRGTLGNSPLHF. In DNA form, the CDR3 reads TGTGCCAGCAGTTACTCGAGAGGAACGCTGGGCAATTCACCCCTCCACTTT.